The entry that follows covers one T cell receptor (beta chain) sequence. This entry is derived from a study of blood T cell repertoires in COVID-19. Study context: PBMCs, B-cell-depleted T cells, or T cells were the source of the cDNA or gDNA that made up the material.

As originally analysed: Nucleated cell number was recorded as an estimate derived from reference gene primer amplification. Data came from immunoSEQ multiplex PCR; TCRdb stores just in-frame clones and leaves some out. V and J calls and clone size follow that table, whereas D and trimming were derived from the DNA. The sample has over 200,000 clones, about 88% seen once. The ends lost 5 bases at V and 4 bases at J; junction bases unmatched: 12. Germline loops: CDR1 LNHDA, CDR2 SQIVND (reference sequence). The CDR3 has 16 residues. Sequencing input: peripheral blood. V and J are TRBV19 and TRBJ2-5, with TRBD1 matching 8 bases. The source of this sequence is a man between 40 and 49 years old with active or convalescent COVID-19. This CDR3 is CASSPGWQGARETQYF. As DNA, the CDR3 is TGTGCCAGTAGTCCAGGGTGGCAGGGGGCACGAGAGACCCAGTACTTC.